The present entry profiles one T cell receptor beta chain with its context. Its antigen is unidentified. This record comes from a study of T-cell memory formation after mild COVID-19. Study-wide findings and caveats: Some SARS-CoV-2-responding clones were already detected in memory before infection. Confirmation was lacking for SARS-CoV-2 specificity of second-wave clones that peaked on day 37.

V shed 1 base, J shed 0 bases, and the junction held 6 bases outside the gene matches. The CDR3 spans 17 residues. Germline V lookup: CDR1 MNHNS, CDR2 SASEGT. TCRdb fed the 5' RACE reads into MiXCR, producing one record per CDR3 protein. Seen here are 500,000 to 550,000 distinct CDR3 sequences, about 20% observed once, and the top ten hold approximately 13%. Sequencing was carried out using PBMCs or a T cell subset sorted from them (not recorded which). This sequence joins TRBV6-1 and TRBJ2-5; 9 positions match TRBD1. The origin of this receptor is an adult woman who had mild COVID-19 (a few samples of this study predate the infection). Cell type and time point are not known. The CDR3 loop is CASSEVLGTGYQETQYF. CDR3 in DNA: TGTGCCAGCAGTGAAGTTCTAGGGACAGGGTACCAAGAGACCCAGTACTTC.